These T cell receptor beta chains were read from a single sample in a study of cytomegalovirus exposure and HLA in healthy donors. Assay: immunoSEQ multiplex PCR; the TCRdb copy retains only in-frame clones and omits some. The data hold fewer than 70,000 clones, with approximately 70% observed a single time. The sequenced sample was PBMCs. The source of these receptors is a male donor in good health and CMV-seropositive. The CDR3 runs from the conserved cysteine through the conserved F or W. D genes are given only for firm matches. For some rows the clone size is stated as once, few or many, or as a class when expanded; others skip it.

TRBJ2-6 TRBV9 . . 16 CASSAVGGSGANVLTF TGTGCCAGCAGCGCCGTCGGGGGTTCTGGGGCCAACGTCCTGACTTTT
TRBJ2-7 TRBV7-2 . . 17 CASSIKGGGSSSYEQYF TGTGCCAGCAGTATAAAGGGAGGGGGGAGTAGCTCCTACGAGCAGTACTTC
TRBJ2-7 TRBV9 TRBD2 . 14 CASSTGTSAYEQYF TGTGCCAGCAGCACAGGGACTAGCGCCTACGAGCAGTACTTC
TRBJ1-4 TRBV30 TRBD1 once 14 CAWGLGQGKGKLFF TGTGCCTGGGGATTGGGACAGGGTAAAGGAAAACTGTTTTTT
TRBJ2-5 TRBV5-4 . . 14 CASSRTPGSETQYF TGTGCCAGCAGCCGGACTCCCGGGTCAGAGACCCAGTACTTC
TRBJ2-5 TRBV2 TRBD2 . 14 CASSRGLAEETQYF TGTGCCAGCAGCCGCGGACTAGCGGAAGAGACCCAGTACTTC
TRBJ1-4 TRBV10-1 . few 17 CASSDQSTGRGNEKLFF TGCGCCAGCAGTGATCAGAGCACGGGACGCGGGAACGAAAAACTGTTTTTT
TRBJ2-2 TRBV5-1 . . 13 CASSEEGTGELFF TGCGCCAGCTCCGAGGAGGGTACCGGGGAGCTGTTTTTT
TRBJ2-4 TRBV10-1 . . 14 CASSETGAKNIQYF TGCGCCAGCAGTGAGACGGGAGCCAAAAACATTCAGTACTTC
TRBJ2-1 TRBV19 TRBD1 . 17 CASSTPEGASSYNEQFF TGTGCCAGTAGTACCCCCGAGGGGGCGAGCTCCTACAATGAGCAGTTCTTC
TRBJ2-3 TRBV6-4 TRBD2 . 16 CASSEGAGGDSDTQYF TGTGCCAGCAGTGAAGGGGCGGGAGGTGATTCAGATACGCAGTATTTT
TRBJ1-1 TRBV6-5 . . 16 CASSYSSSGGDTEAFF TGTGCCAGCAGTTACTCGAGTTCGGGGGGGGACACTGAAGCTTTCTTT
TRBJ2-1 TRBV5-1 TRBD1 once 20 CASSLGLVGRGPHWGNEQFF TGCGCCAGCAGCTTGGGACTGGTGGGCAGGGGGCCGCACTGGGGCAATGAGCAGTTCTTC
TRBJ1-1 TRBV5-4 . . 15 CASSLGGLMNTEAFF TGTGCCAGCAGCTTGGGGGGCCTCATGAACACTGAAGCTTTCTTT
TRBJ2-5 TRBV11-1 . . 15 CASSGPGTGRQEQYF TGTGCCAGCAGCGGACCAGGGACGGGAAGACAGGAGCAGTACTTC
TRBJ1-2 TRBV15 TRBD1 . 14 CATSVTRQGYGYTF TGTGCCACCAGCGTTACCCGACAGGGCTATGGCTACACCTTC
TRBJ2-3 TRBV19 TRBD1 few 15 CASSMVRGHTDTQYF TGTGCCAGTAGTATGGTCAGGGGGCACACAGATACGCAGTATTTT
TRBJ2-1 TRBV18 . . 16 CASSPRSGPMNNEQFF TGTGCCAGCTCACCACGGAGCGGACCTATGAACAATGAGCAGTTCTTC
TRBJ1-3 TRBV7-9 . . 13 CSSSFEGSNTIYF TGTTCCAGCAGCTTTGAGGGAAGTAACACCATATATTTT
TRBJ2-3 TRBV10-1 . . 15 CASSDEGGFTDTQYF TGCGCCAGCAGTGATGAGGGGGGGTTCACAGATACGCAGTATTTT
TRBJ2-3 TRBV29-1 TRBD2 . 15 CSGNWIGGGTDTQYF TGCAGCGGGAACTGGATTGGGGGGGGCACAGATACGCAGTATTTT
TRBJ2-3 TRBV6-6 TRBD2 few 15 CASTQQTSGGWVRYF TGTGCCAGCACCCAGCAGACTAGCGGGGGGTGGGTTAGGTATTTT
TRBJ2-1 TRBV12-5 TRBD2 . 16 CASGLVLSGGDNEQFF TGTGCTAGTGGTTTGGTACTCTCGGGAGGGGACAATGAGCAGTTCTTC
TRBJ1-2 TRBV30 TRBD1 once 12 CAWTLRQGGYTF TGTGCCTGGACCTTACGACAGGGCGGCTACACCTTC
TRBJ1-4 TRBV30 TRBD1 . 13 CAWRPGQWEKLFF TGTGCCTGGAGACCGGGACAGTGGGAAAAACTGTTTTTT
TRBJ1-4 TRBV5-1 . few 13 CASSRQTNEKLFF TGCGCCAGCAGCCGACAGACTAATGAAAAACTGTTTTTT
TRBJ1-1 TRBV19 . . 14 CASSIGGGRVEAFF TGTGCCAGTAGTATTGGCGGGGGGCGAGTTGAAGCTTTCTTT
TRBJ2-1 TRBV10-3 TRBD2 . 19 CAISEELAGGGTVYNEQFF TGTGCCATCAGTGAGGAACTAGCGGGAGGAGGGACAGTCTACAATGAGCAGTTCTTC
TRBJ2-3 TRBV5-4 TRBD2 . 15 CASSFGGSRTDTQYF TGTGCCAGCAGCTTCGGCGGGAGCCGCACAGATACGCAGTATTTT
TRBJ2-7 TRBV29-1 TRBD1 . 12 CSVAGTGKEQYF TGCAGCGTTGCCGGGACAGGGAAAGAGCAGTACTTC